A single sample is the source of the 32 T cell receptor beta chains below, sequenced in a study of blood T cells in healthy people across ages. With a J-beta primer mix and a sample-barcoded 5' primer, a second PCR ran about 7 to 12 cycles. A single record per CDR3 protein comes from TCRdb applying MiXCR to the 5' RACE reads. This sample has some 1,000,000 distinct CDR3 sequences; roughly a quarter occur once, and the top ten carry less than 0.85%. These records were also assigned to another study, of T cells of mothers and their children.

Sample: blood. Every receptor here comes from a girl aged 2 to 9 in good health.

The chain joins TRBV28 to TRBJ2-5; 8 bases are a match to TRBD2. The last part of the DNA fits TRBJ2-1 better; the J call may be wrong. Germline values: CDR1 MDHEN, CDR2 SYDVKM. The CDR3 contains 16 residues. The CDR3 nucleotides read TGTGCCAGCAGTTCCGGACTAGCTGGAGAGTTTAGTGAGCAGTTCTTC. This sequence encodes CASSSGLAGEFSEQFF.

The V gene is TRBV29-1, the J gene TRBJ2-4; D not certain. The CDR3 has 13 residues. Trimming pared 4 bases from V and 9 bases from J, leaving 16 bases between. The germline gives CDR1 SQVTM, CDR2 ANQGSEA. CDR3 loop: CSVVRPGEAIQYF. DNA for the CDR3: TGCAGCGTTGTGCGCCCTGGAGAGGCCATTCAGTACTTC.

The rearrangement joins TRBV6-2 or TRBV6-3 to TRBJ1-3, with no clear D. V shed 4 bases and J shed 0 bases, with 13 bases lying between them. The CDR3 sequence is 16 residues long. The germline CDR1 and CDR2 sequences are MNHEY and SVGEGT. The CDR3 sequence: CASSSFDGASGNTIYF. The CDR3 nucleotides read TGTGCCAGCAGTTCCTTCGACGGAGCCTCTGGAAACACCATATATTTT.

CDR3 sequence: CASSELTGENTEAFF. DNA for the CDR3: TGTGCCAGCAGCGAGTTGACAGGAGAAAACACTGAAGCTTTCTTT. J is TRBJ1-1 and V is TRBV4-2; D perhaps matches TRBD1 (6 bases). The CDR3 runs 15 residues. Germline CDR1 and CDR2: LGHNA and YNFKEQ. V shed 5 bases and J shed 2 bases, with 15 bases lying between them.

The chain carries TRBV29-1 and TRBJ1-2, with D possibly matching TRBD1 (6 bases). Trimming cost V 3 bases and J 2 bases, with 16 bases left between them. The CDR3 has 15 amino acids. Germline lookup yields CDR1 SQVTM and CDR2 ANQGSEA. CDR3 coding DNA: TGCAGCGTTGATGAGCCCCGGGGGGCCAACTATGGCTACACCTTC. Residues: CSVDEPRGANYGYTF.

The rearrangement joins TRBV7-6 to TRBJ2-5; D ambiguous. The CDR3 contains 15 residues. Germline CDR1 reads SGHVS; CDR2 reads FNYEAQ. With 1 base removed from V and 3 bases from J, the gap between germline ends came to 12 bases. The CDR3, as DNA: TGTGCCAGCAGCTTAGAACGGCTAGAAGAAGAGACCCAGTACTTC. Protein sequence: CASSLERLEEETQYF.

The sample holds a few counts of this clonotype. This chain joins TRBV7-2 and TRBJ2-3; 8 nucleotides match TRBD1. This CDR3 is built from 15 residues. The V and J ends lost 5 bases and 4 bases, in that order; junction bases with no gene match: 8. Germline V gene data show CDR1 as SGHTA and CDR2 as FQGNSA. The CDR3 is CASSKTQGAPDTQYF. The CDR3 coding sequence is TGTGCCAGCAGCAAAACTCAGGGGGCCCCAGATACGCAGTATTTT.

This chain connects TRBV29-1 to TRBJ2-1, with 8 bases identical to TRBD2. The germline gives CDR1 SQVTM, CDR2 ANQGSEA. Trimming removed 5 bases from V and 8 bases from J; junction bases left unmatched: 8. CDR3 length equals 13 residues. CDR3 loop: CSVSGGGPHEQFF. CDR3 bases: TGCAGCGTTTCCGGGGGGGGCCCTCATGAGCAGTTCTTC.

In this sample, this clonotype turned up a few times. The chain is built from TRBV29-1 and TRBJ2-1, with D perhaps TRBD1 (5 bases). The CDR3 totals 15 residues. Germline CDR1 and CDR2: SQVTM and ANQGSEA. The V and J ends lost 4 bases and 5 bases respectively, with 18 bases between them. The CDR3 region has the DNA TGCAGCGTTGGGGGTGACGTGGGGCCACACAATGAGCAGTTCTTC. Amino acids: CSVGGDVGPHNEQFF.

The chain joins TRBV6-5 to TRBJ1-4; D unclear. The V end lost 6 bases, the J end lost 6 bases, and 17 bases lay between the germline ends. Germline V gives CDR1 MNHEY, CDR2 SVGAGI. The CDR3 covers 15 residues. CDR3 coding DNA: TGTGCCAGCAGCCCACAACCCATCGATGATGAAAAACTGTTTTTT. This codes for CASSPQPIDDEKLFF.

A few counts support this clonotype. The V gene is TRBV5-6, the J gene TRBJ2-3; D gene unclear. CDR1 is SGHDT and CDR2 is YYEEEE in the germline V gene. V was pared by 0 bases and J by 1 base, with 12 bases between. The CDR3 is 16 amino acids. The CDR3 reads CASSLESEIRTDTQYF. Here the CDR3 DNA reads TGTGCCAGCAGCTTGGAGAGTGAGATACGCACAGATACGCAGTATTTT.

This clonotype has a handful of counts. The chain uses TRBV7-9 and TRBJ1-2; D is possibly TRBD1 (5 bases). The V gene's germline CDR1 is SEHNR and CDR2 FQNEAQ (reference sequence). V lost 5 bases and J 8 bases, leaving 15 bases between the germline ends. The CDR3 has 13 residues. The CDR3 region is CASSLLGAKGYTF. CDR3 nucleotide sequence: TGTGCCAGCAGCCTTCTAGGGGCCAAGGGCTACACCTTC. Using reference TRBV7-9 and TRBJ1-2 for the parts outside the CDR3, the full variable domain is DTGVSQNPRHKITKRGQNVTFRCDPISEHNRLYWYRQTLGQGPEFLTYFQNEAQLEKSRLLSDRFSAERPKGSFSTLEIQRTEQGDSAMYLCASSLLGAKGYTFGSGTRLTVV.

This clonotype has just a few counts. This chain connects TRBV4-1 to TRBJ2-7, with D perhaps matching TRBD1 (5 bases). From germline, CDR1 is MGHRA and CDR2 YSYEKL. The CDR3 is 16 amino acids. Between the trimmed V and J ends, which lost 1 base and 1 base, there was a span of 14 bases. CDR3 in amino acids: CASSQVGERNSYEQYF. The CDR3 region has the DNA TGCGCCAGCAGCCAAGTAGGGGAAAGAAATTCCTACGAGCAGTACTTC.

CDR3 sequence: CASSSGTSVRDEQYF. The CDR3 DNA follows: TGTGCCAGCAGCTCCGGGACTAGCGTTAGAGACGAGCAGTACTTC. V and J are TRBV11-2 and TRBJ2-7; 10 bases map to TRBD2. This CDR3 comprises 15 residues. The germline V gene has CDR1 SGHAT and CDR2 FQNNGV. V gave up 4 bases and J gave up 5 bases; unmatched junction bases: 8.

V gene TRBV6-6 combines with J gene TRBJ2-5, with 8 bases fitting TRBD2. Germline V gives CDR1 MNHNY, CDR2 SVGAGI (reference sequence). The CDR3 runs to 16 residues. With 0 bases clipped from V and 3 bases from J, the junction kept 6 bases outside the gene matches. This chain's CDR3 is CASSYSIVAGKETQYF. The CDR3, as DNA: TGTGCCAGCAGTTACTCGATAGTAGCGGGAAAAGAGACCCAGTACTTC.

This clonotype was counted only a few times. The CDR3 region has the DNA TGTGCCATCAGTGGGGATGGACGCGGATTCTCTGGAAACACCATATATTTT. Its translation: CAISGDGRGFSGNTIYF. The gene calls are TRBV10-3 and TRBJ1-3; D is unclear. Trimming left V 4 bases short and J 0 bases short, with 16 bases between. Looked up from germline, CDR1 is ENHRY and CDR2 is SYGVKD. This CDR3 region has 17 residues.

This clonotype was counted between two and nine times. The chain has TRBV5-1 and TRBJ2-6; the D is unclear. Germline loops: CDR1 SGHRS, CDR2 YFSETQ. The CDR3 is 16 amino acids. V gave up 2 bases and J gave up 1 base, with 10 bases separating them. The CDR3 is CASSFGASSGANVLTF. The CDR3 bases are TGCGCCAGCAGCTTTGGCGCCAGTTCTGGGGCCAACGTCCTGACTTTC.

V and J are TRBV29-1 and TRBJ1-4, with a weak D call TRBD1 (6 bases). Between the trimmed V and J ends, which lost 7 bases and 5 bases, there was a span of 14 bases. Per germline, CDR1 SQVTM and CDR2 ANQGSEA. The CDR3 covers 13 residues. The CDR3 spells CSAARGLNEKLFF. The CDR3 nucleotides are TGCAGCGCCGCCAGGGGACTAAATGAAAAACTGTTTTTT.

This clonotype has a handful of counts. This chain connects TRBV18 to TRBJ1-5, with 8 bases lining up with TRBD1. The V gene's germline CDR1 is KGHSH and CDR2 LQKENI. Losses at the gene ends were 4 bases for V and 6 bases for J; bases not matched to a gene: 11. The length of the CDR3 is 16 residues. DNA for the CDR3: TGTGCCAGCTCACTCACAGGGGGAGCAGGCACTCAGCCCCAGCATTTT. Its translation: CASSLTGGAGTQPQHF.

The chain couples TRBV6-5 to TRBJ2-7; the match to TRBD1 covers 9 bases. From germline, CDR1 is MNHEY and CDR2 SVGAGI. Germline trimming cut 6 bases from V and 2 bases from J; bases unmatched to any gene: 8. The CDR3 contains 15 residues. The CDR3 region is CASSRGGQGTYEQYF. CDR3 coding DNA: TGTGCCAGCAGCCGAGGAGGACAGGGGACCTACGAGCAGTACTTC.

This clonotype was counted a few times. The rearrangement joins TRBV18 to TRBJ2-3; D may be TRBD1 or TRBD2 (6 bases each). The CDR3 runs 16 residues. Trimming pared 3 bases from V and 3 bases from J, leaving 16 bases between. The germline CDR1 and CDR2 sequences are KGHSH and LQKENI. CDR3 coding DNA: TGTGCCAGCTCACCGACAGAGGGGGGAGTGACAGATACGCAGTATTTT. This sequence encodes CASSPTEGGVTDTQYF.

The chain is built from TRBV7-3 and TRBJ1-1; D might be TRBD1 (5 bases). V lost 1 base and J lost 0, with 9 bases in between. Germline V CDR1 and CDR2: SGHTA, FQGTGA. The CDR3 runs 15 residues. The CDR3 DNA sequence: TGTGCCAGCAGCTTAAGCCACAGGATGAACACTGAAGCTTTCTTT. This codes for CASSLSHRMNTEAFF.

The chain links TRBV12-3 or TRBV12-4 to TRBJ2-5; 8 nucleotides line up with TRBD1. The J call may be faulty, since TRBJ2-1 better matches the DNA end. The CDR3 is 15 residues long. CDR3 coding DNA: TGTGCCAGCAGCCGGACAGGGAGGTCGTCCAATGAGCAGTTCTTC. Amino acid sequence: CASSRTGRSSNEQFF.

The chain has TRBV5-1 and TRBJ2-3, with D uncertain. Germline CDR1 and CDR2: SGHRS and YFSETQ. V gave up 0 bases and J gave up 1 base, with 9 bases separating them. The CDR3 consists of 15 residues. CDR3 loop: CASSLDDSGTDTQYF. CDR3 coding DNA: TGCGCCAGCAGCTTGGACGATAGTGGCACAGATACGCAGTATTTT.

This clonotype was counted only a few times. The rearrangement links TRBV11-3 to TRBJ2-3; D remains ambiguous. V lost 1 base and J 0 bases, leaving 11 bases between the germline ends. The length of the CDR3 is 16 residues. Per the germline V gene, CDR1 is SGHNT and CDR2 is YENEEA. This chain's CDR3 is CASSLVVHRSTDTQYF. The CDR3 bases are TGTGCCAGCAGCTTAGTGGTGCACAGAAGCACAGATACGCAGTATTTT.

This chain joins TRBV7-9 and TRBJ1-2; 9 positions match TRBD1. The trim removed 5 bases at V and 8 bases at J, leaving 6 bases unmatched. The CDR3 has 13 residues. CDR1 is SEHNR and CDR2 is FQNEAQ in the germline V gene (reference sequence). The CDR3 region has the DNA TGTGCCAGCAGCCCGAGGGACAGGGCAGGCTACACCTTC. It yields the protein CASSPRDRAGYTF.

The chain uses TRBV15 and TRBJ2-1; 8 nucleotides match TRBD2. The CDR3 is 17 amino acids. V gave up 2 bases and J gave up 7 bases; unmatched junction bases: 13. The germline CDR1 and CDR2 sequences are LNHNV and YYDKDF (reference sequence). The CDR3 DNA follows: TGTGCCACCAGCAGAAGGGGGTCGAGCGGGAGTGGGAATGAGCAGTTCTTC. This codes for CATSRRGSSGSGNEQFF.

The genes are TRBV10-3 and TRBJ2-5; D is ambiguous. Between the trimmed V and J ends, which lost 6 bases and 0 bases, there was a span of 11 bases. Germline values: CDR1 ENHRY, CDR2 SYGVKD. The CDR3 runs to 14 residues. CDR3 nucleotide sequence: TGTGCCATCAGCGGTAAGGTTGACCAAGAGACCCAGTACTTC. Its translation is CAISGKVDQETQYF.

J is TRBJ2-5 and V is TRBV29-1; tentatively, D is TRBD2 (5 bases). Judging by the DNA end, TRBJ2-1 fits better; the J call may be wrong. Per germline, CDR1 SQVTM and CDR2 ANQGSEA. The CDR3 contains 15 residues. The CDR3 bases are TGCAGCGTTGAGTCCCGGGATTTAACGCCCAGTGAGCAGTTCTTC. Residues: CSVESRDLTPSEQFF.

This sequence joins TRBV9 and TRBJ2-1, with 7 bases that match TRBD2. Per germline, CDR1 SGDLS and CDR2 YYNGEE. Trimming took 4 bases from V and 5 from J; bases not matched to a gene: 6. The CDR3 is 14 amino acids. The CDR3 region has the DNA TGTGCCAGCAGCACGAGCGGGACCAACAATGAGCAGTTCTTC. Its translation is CASSTSGTNNEQFF.

This clonotype was detected only a few times. The chain recombines TRBV25-1 with TRBJ2-1; 8 bases map to TRBD2. This CDR3 has 15 amino acids. Germline trimming cut 8 bases from V and 3 bases from J; bases unmatched to any gene: 9. CDR1 is MGHDK, CDR2 SYGVNS, per germline. CDR3 DNA sequence: TGTGCCAGCGCCGTGCAGCGGGAGTTCTACAATGAGCAGTTCTTC. This translates into CASAVQREFYNEQFF.

This clonotype was found a few times. This sequence joins TRBV27 and TRBJ2-7; TRBD2 matches 7 bases. The CDR3 spans 16 residues. The V segment lost 6 bases and the J segment 3 bases; nucleotides outside the gene matches: 14. Germline CDR1 MNHEY, CDR2 SMNVEV (reference sequence). DNA of the CDR3: TGTGCCAGCAGCACCCTCGGGGCTAGCGGCGGCTACGAGCAGTACTTC. Translated, it gives CASSTLGASGGYEQYF.